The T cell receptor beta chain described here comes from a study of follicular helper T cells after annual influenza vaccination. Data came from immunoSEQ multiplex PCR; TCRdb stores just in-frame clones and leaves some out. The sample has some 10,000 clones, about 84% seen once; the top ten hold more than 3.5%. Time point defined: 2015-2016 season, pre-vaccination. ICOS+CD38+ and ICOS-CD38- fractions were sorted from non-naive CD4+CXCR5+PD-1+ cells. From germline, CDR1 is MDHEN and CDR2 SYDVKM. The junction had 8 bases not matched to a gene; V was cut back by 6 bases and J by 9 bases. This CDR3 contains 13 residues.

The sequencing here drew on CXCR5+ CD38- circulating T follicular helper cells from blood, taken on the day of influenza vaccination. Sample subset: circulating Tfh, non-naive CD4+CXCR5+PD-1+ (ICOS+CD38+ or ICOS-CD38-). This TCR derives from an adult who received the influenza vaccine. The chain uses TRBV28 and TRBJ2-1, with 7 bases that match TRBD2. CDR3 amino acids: CASRGGVAAEQFF. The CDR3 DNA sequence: TGTGCCAGCAGGGGGGGGGTCGCAGCTGAGCAGTTCTTC.